One and the same sample provided the 27 T cell receptor beta chains below, sequenced in a study of cytomegalovirus exposure and HLA in healthy donors. The primer mix had 60 Vbeta and 13 Jbeta primers. Assay used: immunoSEQ multiplex PCR; TCRdb lists only in-frame clones, some missing. There are around 100,000 clones in the sample; about three quarters occur only once, and about 5.4% lies in the top ten. Sequencing was done on a sample of PBMCs. The receptors here all came from a woman between 18 and 29 years old in good health and CMV-seropositive.

The chain combines TRBV2 with TRBJ1-5; D unresolved. The CDR3 extends over 14 amino acids. Trimming pared 1 base from V and 5 bases from J, leaving 9 bases between. Germline-derived CDR1 and CDR2 are SNHLY and FYNNEI. This CDR3 is CASSEDGGDQPQHF. The CDR3 region has the DNA TGTGCCAGCAGTGAAGACGGCGGGGATCAGCCCCAGCATTTT.

The chain joins TRBV7-9 to TRBJ2-7; D uncertain. The CDR3 contains 12 residues. V was cut by 4 bases and J by 0 bases, with 4 bases left in between. Germline V gives CDR1 SEHNR, CDR2 FQNEAQ (reference sequence). CDR3 in DNA: TGTGCCAGCAGCTCCAGCTCCTACGAGCAGTACTTC. It yields the protein CASSSSSYEQYF. The whole variable domain, remainder taken from reference TRBV7-9 and TRBJ2-7, is DTGVSQNPRHKITKRGQNVTFRCDPISEHNRLYWYRQTLGQGPEFLTYFQNEAQLEKSRLLSDRFSAERPKGSFSTLEIQRTEQGDSAMYLCASSSSSYEQYFGPGTRLTVT.

The J gene is TRBJ1-2, the V gene TRBV15; D not certain. V lost 5 bases and J 0 bases, leaving 13 bases between the germline ends. The CDR3 spans 15 residues. Germline lookup yields CDR1 LNHNV and CDR2 YYDKDF (reference sequence). Here the CDR3 DNA reads TGTGCCACCAGCCCTCCGGACTACTCTAACTATGGCTACACCTTC. Residues: CATSPPDYSNYGYTF. The full variable domain, rest sourced from reference TRBV15 and TRBJ1-2, is DAMVIQNPRYQVTQFGKPVTLSCSQTLNHNVMYWYQQKSSQAPKLLFHYYDKDFNNEADTPDNFQSRRPNTSFCFLDIRSPGLGDTAMYLCATSPPDYSNYGYTFGSGTRLTVV.

This clone was observed once. The gene calls are TRBV7-2 and TRBJ2-3, with TRBD1 matching 7 bases. Per the germline V gene, CDR1 is SGHTA and CDR2 is FQGNSA. CDR3 length: 15 amino acids. V lost 4 bases, J lost 4 bases, and 8 bases stayed unmatched. In nucleotides, the CDR3 is TGTGCCAGCAGCTCTCTGGGGACAGCTGCAGATACGCAGTATTTT. Amino acid sequence: CASSSLGTAADTQYF.

J is TRBJ2-7 and V is TRBV13, with a weak D call TRBD1 (6 bases). The CDR3 length is 13 residues. Trimming left V 5 bases short and J 2 bases short, with 10 bases between. In germline, CDR1 is PRHDT, CDR2 FYEKMQ (reference sequence). CDR3 protein: CASSPTGPYEQYF. As DNA, the CDR3 is TGTGCCAGCAGCCCTACAGGGCCCTACGAGCAGTACTTC.

The chain joins TRBV5-8 to TRBJ2-3; D perhaps matches TRBD1 (6 bases). Germline V lookup: CDR1 SGHTS, CDR2 YDEGEE. There are 13 residues in the CDR3. Trimming removed 4 bases at V and 0 bases at J, with 6 bases between. The DNA for the CDR3 is TGTGCCAGCAGCGGACAGAGCACAGATACGCAGTATTTT. This gives the protein CASSGQSTDTQYF.

CDR3 nucleotides: TGTGCCAGCAGTTGGGGGCAAGAGACTGAAGCTTTCTTT. Protein product: CASSWGQETEAFF. The chain has TRBV6-6 and TRBJ1-1, with D possibly being TRBD1 (6 bases). With 4 bases removed from V and 5 bases from J, the gap between germline ends came to 11 bases. The CDR3 consists of 13 residues. Germline V gene lookup returns CDR1 MNHNY and CDR2 SVGAGI (reference sequence).

J is TRBJ1-1 and V is TRBV6-5; D perhaps matches TRBD1 (5 bases). Looked up from germline, CDR1 is MNHEY and CDR2 is SVGAGI. Trimming took off 4 bases at V and 12 bases at J, with 12 bases between the two ends. The length of the CDR3 is 11 residues. The CDR3 nucleotides read TGTGCCAGCAGTTCGGGGGGGGACCCTTTCTTT. Translated, it gives CASSSGGDPFF.

In its sample, this clone was seen a few times. The V and J genes are TRBV6-1 and TRBJ1-2, with no clear D. Germline V CDR1 and CDR2: MNHNS, SASEGT. The CDR3 is 13 residues long. V was trimmed by 2 bases and J by 6 bases, leaving 10 bases between them. For the CDR3, the DNA is TGTGCCAGCAGTGAACGGGAAACGGATGGCTACACCTTC. Amino acids: CASSERETDGYTF.

The chain links TRBV27 to TRBJ2-2, with 9 bases aligning to TRBD1. This CDR3 has 17 amino acids. The V and J ends lost 6 bases and 7 bases, in that order; junction bases with no gene match: 15. Germline CDR1 MNHEY, CDR2 SMNVEV (reference sequence). The CDR3 protein is CASRATPGTGLSGELFF. The CDR3 DNA sequence: TGTGCCAGCAGAGCTACACCCGGGACAGGGTTAAGCGGGGAGCTGTTTTTT.

The chain's CDR3 is CASSSAGEQFF. DNA for the CDR3: TGTGCCAGCAGTTCGGCGGGTGAGCAGTTCTTC. The chain couples TRBV27 to TRBJ2-1, with D perhaps matching TRBD2 (5 bases). Trimming stripped 4 bases from V and 9 bases from J, with 7 bases between. CDR3 length: 11 residues. Germline CDR1 reads MNHEY; CDR2 reads SMNVEV (reference sequence).

V usage is TRBV5-6 and J usage is TRBJ1-5; TRBD1 agrees at 7 bases. This CDR3 region has 15 residues. Losses at the gene ends were 0 bases for V and 6 bases for J; bases not matched to a gene: 6. CDR1 and CDR2 from the germline V gene are SGHDT and YYEEEE. The CDR3 loop reads CASSLGDRDFQPQHF. The CDR3 nucleotides are TGTGCCAGCAGCTTGGGGGACAGAGATTTTCAGCCCCAGCATTTT.

This chain joins TRBV30 and TRBJ1-5, with 7 bases matching TRBD1. Trimming removed 0 bases from V and 4 bases from J; junction bases left unmatched: 12. The germline V gene has CDR1 GTSNPN and CDR2 SVGIG (reference sequence). The CDR3 runs 17 residues. CDR3 in amino acids: CAWSVPTGPSVNQPQHF. The CDR3 DNA reads as TGTGCCTGGAGTGTCCCGACAGGGCCCTCCGTGAATCAGCCCCAGCATTTT.

This clone was seen a few times. The J gene is TRBJ1-2, the V gene TRBV30, with 7 bases lining up with TRBD1. Trimming at V came to 3 bases and at J to 6 bases, leaving 7 bases not matched to a gene. The CDR3 consists of 13 residues. The germline CDR1 and CDR2 sequences are GTSNPN and SVGIG (reference sequence). CDR3 amino acids: CAWSRDSRDGYTF. Written as DNA, the CDR3 is TGTGCCTGGAGCCGGGACAGCAGGGATGGCTACACCTTC.

This clone was counted only a few times. The chain uses TRBV30 and TRBJ1-4; TRBD1 agrees at 7 bases. V gave up 5 bases and J gave up 9 bases; unmatched junction bases: 6. Germline V gene sequence: CDR1 GTSNPN, CDR2 SVGIG (reference sequence). This CDR3 is built from 12 residues. CDR3 amino acids: CAWGDSSKKLFF. The CDR3 DNA sequence: TGTGCCTGGGGGGACAGTTCGAAAAAACTGTTTTTT.

This clone was counted between two and nine times. This chain uses TRBV18 with TRBJ1-2, with D possibly matching TRBD1 (6 bases). Germline-derived CDR1 and CDR2 are KGHSH and LQKENI. The CDR3 is made up of 14 amino acids. V gave up 4 bases and J gave up 4 bases, with 13 bases separating them. In DNA, the CDR3 is TGTGCCAGCTCACTAGATACAGGGTTCTATGGCTACACCTTC. It codes for CASSLDTGFYGYTF.

This chain links TRBV28 with TRBJ1-2; a weak D match, TRBD1 (6 bases). V gave up 4 bases and J gave up 5 bases, with 17 bases separating them. Germline V gives CDR1 MDHEN, CDR2 SYDVKM. The CDR3 extends over 15 amino acids. The CDR3 region is CASSSAQGTGYGYTF. The DNA of the CDR3 is TGTGCCAGCAGTTCCGCACAGGGAACAGGGTATGGCTACACCTTC.

The chain is built from TRBV19 and TRBJ1-1, with D possibly matching TRBD1 (5 bases). The V gene lost 4 bases and the J gene lost 6 bases, with 6 bases spanning the gap. Germline assignment: CDR1 LNHDA and CDR2 SQIVND (reference sequence). CDR3 length: 11 residues. CDR3 region: CASSTTAEAFF. In nucleotides, the CDR3 is TGTGCCAGTAGTACGACAGCTGAAGCTTTCTTT. The full variable domain, with the rest looked up from reference TRBV19 and TRBJ1-1, is DGGITQSPKYLFRKEGQNVTLSCEQNLNHDAMYWYRQDPGQGLRLIYYSQIVNDFQKGDIAEGYSVSREKKESFPLTVTSAQKNPTAFYLCASSTTAEAFFGQGTRLTVV.

This clone has more than one count but fewer than ten. V and J are TRBV29-1 and TRBJ1-1, with D uncertain. CDR3 length: 15 residues. CDR1 SQVTM and CDR2 ANQGSEA come from the germline V gene. V dropped 6 bases and J dropped 0 bases, with 17 bases sitting between them. This chain's CDR3 is CSVLFALPMNTEAFF. The CDR3 DNA sequence: TGCAGCGTCCTCTTTGCGCTACCCATGAACACTGAAGCTTTCTTT.

This clone has just one count. V is TRBV5-6 and J is TRBJ2-2; 10 bases are shared with TRBD1. The germline CDR1 and CDR2 sequences are SGHDT and YYEEEE. The V and J ends lost 4 bases and 6 bases, in that order; junction bases with no gene match: 9. The CDR3 spans 16 residues. For the CDR3, the DNA is TGTGCCAGCAGCCGGTCGGACAGGGGGTTTTCCGGGGAGCTGTTTTTT. Encoded protein: CASSRSDRGFSGELFF.

The chain uses TRBV6-6 and TRBJ2-3, with D possibly matching TRBD2 (6 bases). The CDR3 is made up of 15 amino acids. The V end was cut by 0 bases, the J end by 0 bases, with 7 bases between. The V gene's germline CDR1 is MNHNY and CDR2 SVGAGI (reference sequence). In nucleotides, the CDR3 is TGTGCCAGCAGTTACTCTAGCGGTAGCACAGATACGCAGTATTTT. As protein: CASSYSSGSTDTQYF.

This chain uses TRBV30 with TRBJ1-1; TRBD1 matches at 12 bases. CDR1 is GTSNPN and CDR2 is SVGIG in the germline V gene (reference sequence). CDR3 length equals 18 residues. V lost 2 bases to trimming and J lost 0 bases; unmatched junction nucleotides: 10. CDR3 sequence: CAWSMGQGAPLLNTEAFF. The CDR3 DNA reads as TGTGCCTGGAGTATGGGACAGGGGGCGCCCCTTTTGAACACTGAAGCTTTCTTT. The full variable domain, completed using reference TRBV30 and TRBJ1-1, is SQTIHQWPATLVQPVGSPLSLECTVEGTSNPNLYWYRQAAGRGLQLLFYSVGIGQISSEVPQNLSASRPQDRQFILSSKKLLLSDSGFYLCAWSMGQGAPLLNTEAFFGQGTRLTVV.

V is TRBV5-4 and J is TRBJ2-5, with D unclear. The CDR3 consists of 14 residues. V shed 4 bases and J shed 8 bases, with 18 bases lying between them. The germline V gene encodes CDR1 SGHNT and CDR2 YYREEE (reference sequence). The CDR3 is CASSPQSSFLTQYF. The CDR3, as DNA: TGTGCCAGCAGCCCCCAAAGTAGCTTTTTAACCCAGTACTTC. Full variable domain (rest looked up from reference TRBV5-4 and TRBJ2-5): ETGVTQSPTHLIKTRGQQVTLRCSSQSGHNTVSWYQQALGQGPQFIFQYYREEENGRGNFPPRFSGLQFPNYSSELNVNALELDDSALYLCASSPQSSFLTQYFGPGTRLLVL.

This chain uses TRBV10-1 with TRBJ2-5; D uncertain. CDR3 length: 17 amino acids. V lost 2 bases and J 2 bases, leaving 18 bases between the germline ends. CDR1 and CDR2 from the germline V gene are WNHNN and SYGVQD (reference sequence). CDR3 DNA: TGCGCCAGCAGTGAGGGCCCTGTGGCTTCCCCACAAGAGACCCAGTACTTC. Protein sequence: CASSEGPVASPQETQYF.

The CDR3 loop is CASSQDVAATNEKLFF. CDR3 DNA: TGCGCCAGCAGCCAAGACGTGGCAGCAACTAATGAAAAACTGTTTTTT. This rearrangement joins TRBV4-1 to TRBJ1-4; D remains unclear. CDR1 is MGHRA, CDR2 YSYEKL, per germline. The CDR3 runs to 16 residues. The V gene lost 0 bases and the J gene lost 0 bases, with 8 bases spanning the gap.

This clone occurred once. This chain links TRBV15 with TRBJ2-7, with D possibly TRBD2 on 5 matching bases. CDR3 length: 14 amino acids. Between the trimmed V and J ends, which lost 0 bases and 3 bases, there was a span of 9 bases. Looked up from germline, CDR1 is LNHNV and CDR2 is YYDKDF (reference sequence). The CDR3 DNA reads TGTGCCACCAGCAGAGACCAGGCGGGCTACGAGCAGTACTTC. This translates into CATSRDQAGYEQYF.

The chain links TRBV28 to TRBJ2-3; 8 nucleotides match TRBD1. J gave up 4 bases and V 8 bases, and 8 bases lay outside the gene matches. The germline gives CDR1 MDHEN, CDR2 SYDVKM. This CDR3 is built from 14 residues. The CDR3 DNA follows: TGTGCCAGCCATGCAGGGGGCGACCCAGATACGCAGTATTTT. Its protein product is CASHAGGDPDTQYF. The full variable domain, rest sourced from reference TRBV28 and TRBJ2-3, is DVKVTQSSRYLVKRTGEKVFLECVQDMDHENMFWYRQDPGLGLRLIYFSYDVKMKEKGDIPEGYSVSREKKERFSLILESASTNQTSMYLCASHAGGDPDTQYFGPGTRLTVL.